Included here is one T cell receptor (beta chain) sequence, with context. Germline V gene sequence: CDR1 LGHDT, CDR2 YNNKEL (reference sequence). Trimming pared 4 bases from V and 5 bases from J, leaving 10 bases between. The CDR3 runs to 13 residues. Unique molecular identifiers were incorporated into the prepared TCRbeta library. Each CDR3 protein is one row after TCRdb ran MiXCR on the PCR reads. The sample lists 70,000 to 100,000 distinct CDR3 sequences; 12% were seen once. The sample is drawn from a study of T-cell reconstitution after alpha-beta-depleted transplantation in children. Sequences were derived from PBMCs from the stem cell graft donor, sampled from the stem cell graft. This chain joins TRBV3-1 and TRBJ2-3; TRBD2 might be the D (6 bases). This sequence originates from a human donor who donated a stem cell graft to a child with inherited bone marrow failure. The CDR3: CASSPLGGDTQYF. CDR3 bases: TGTGCCAGCAGCCCTTTGGGGGGAGATACGCAGTATTTT.